This T cell receptor beta chain was identified in a study of blood T cell repertoires in COVID-19. Study summary: Nucleic acid was either cDNA or gDNA, and it came from T cells, B-cell-depleted T cells, or PBMCs.

TCRdb's table, derived via immunoSEQ multiplex PCR, lists solely in-frame clones and lacks some. The sample lists 150,000 to 200,000 clones, roughly 84% occurring once. All enrollees were about 18 to 89 years old and from about two dozen US areas. Allocation to cohorts depended on clinical history reported by the participants. The source material was PBMCs or T cells enriched from blood (not recorded which). This TCR was sampled from a man between 65 and 80 years old who had been exposed to COVID-19.

CDR3 protein: CASSEQGPHSGNTIYF. For the CDR3, the DNA is TGTGCCAGCAGTGAACAGGGTCCGCACTCTGGAAACACCATATATTTT. The chain has TRBV2 and TRBJ1-3; a possible D gene is TRBD1 (5 bases). The CDR3 is 16 amino acids. Germline CDR1 and CDR2: SNHLY and FYNNEI. The V gene lost 2 bases and the J gene lost 0 bases, with 11 bases spanning the gap.